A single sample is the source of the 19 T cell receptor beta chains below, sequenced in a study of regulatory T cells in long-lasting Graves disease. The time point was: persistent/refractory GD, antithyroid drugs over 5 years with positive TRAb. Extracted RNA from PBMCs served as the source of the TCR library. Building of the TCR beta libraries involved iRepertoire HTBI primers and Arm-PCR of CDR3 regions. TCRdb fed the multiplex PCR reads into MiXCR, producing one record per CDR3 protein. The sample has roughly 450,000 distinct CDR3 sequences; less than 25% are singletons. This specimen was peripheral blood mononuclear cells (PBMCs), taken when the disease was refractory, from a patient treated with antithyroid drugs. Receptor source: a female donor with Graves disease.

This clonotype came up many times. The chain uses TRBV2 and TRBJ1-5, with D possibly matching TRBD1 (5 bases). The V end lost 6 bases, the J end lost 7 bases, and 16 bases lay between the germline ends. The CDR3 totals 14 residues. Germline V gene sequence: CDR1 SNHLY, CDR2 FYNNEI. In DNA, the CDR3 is TGTGCCAGCAGCCGGGACCAGTGGGGACAGCCCCAGCATTTT. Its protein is CASSRDQWGQPQHF.

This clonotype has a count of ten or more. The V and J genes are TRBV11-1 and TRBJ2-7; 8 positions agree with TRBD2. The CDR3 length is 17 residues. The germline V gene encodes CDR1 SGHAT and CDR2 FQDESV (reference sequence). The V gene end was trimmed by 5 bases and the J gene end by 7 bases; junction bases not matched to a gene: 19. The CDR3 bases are TGTGCCAGCAGCCCTCCCGGAGGAACAGCGGGAGAAGGAGAGCAGTACTTC. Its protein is CASSPPGGTAGEGEQYF.

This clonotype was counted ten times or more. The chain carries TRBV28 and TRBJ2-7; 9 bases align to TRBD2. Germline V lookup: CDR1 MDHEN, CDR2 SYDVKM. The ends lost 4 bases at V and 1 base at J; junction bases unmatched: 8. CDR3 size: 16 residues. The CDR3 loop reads CASSSPRTSASYEQYF. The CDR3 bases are TGTGCCAGCAGTTCTCCACGGACTAGCGCATCCTACGAGCAGTACTTC.

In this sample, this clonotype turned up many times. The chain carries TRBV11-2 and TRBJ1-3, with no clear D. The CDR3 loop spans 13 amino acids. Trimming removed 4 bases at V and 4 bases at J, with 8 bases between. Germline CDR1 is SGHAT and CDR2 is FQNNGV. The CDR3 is CASSYYSGNTIYF. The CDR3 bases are TGTGCCAGCAGCTACTATTCCGGAAACACCATATATTTT.

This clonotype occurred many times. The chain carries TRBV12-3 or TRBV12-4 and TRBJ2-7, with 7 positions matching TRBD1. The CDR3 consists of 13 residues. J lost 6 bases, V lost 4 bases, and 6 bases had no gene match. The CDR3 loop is CASSWTGVAEQYF. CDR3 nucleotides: TGTGCCAGCAGTTGGACAGGTGTGGCCGAGCAGTACTTC.

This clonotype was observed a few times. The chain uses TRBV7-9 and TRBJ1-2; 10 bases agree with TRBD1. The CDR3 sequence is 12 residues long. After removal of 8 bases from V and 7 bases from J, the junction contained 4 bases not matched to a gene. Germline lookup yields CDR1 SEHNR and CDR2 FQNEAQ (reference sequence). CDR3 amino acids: CASRDRGPGYTF. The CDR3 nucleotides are TGTGCCAGCCGGGACAGGGGACCTGGCTACACCTTC.

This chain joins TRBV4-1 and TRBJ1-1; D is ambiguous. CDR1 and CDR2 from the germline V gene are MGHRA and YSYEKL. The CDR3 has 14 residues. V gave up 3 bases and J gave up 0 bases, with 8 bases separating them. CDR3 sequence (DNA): TGCGCCAGCAGCCATGTACAGATGAACACTGAAGCTTTCTTT. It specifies CASSHVQMNTEAFF.

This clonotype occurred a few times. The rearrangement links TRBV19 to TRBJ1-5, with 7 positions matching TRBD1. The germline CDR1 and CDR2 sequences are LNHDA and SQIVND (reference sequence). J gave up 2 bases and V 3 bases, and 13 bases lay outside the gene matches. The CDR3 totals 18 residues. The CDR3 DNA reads TGTGCCAGTAGTATCCGTCAGGGGGGACCAGAAGGCAATCAGCCCCAGCATTTT. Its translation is CASSIRQGGPEGNQPQHF.

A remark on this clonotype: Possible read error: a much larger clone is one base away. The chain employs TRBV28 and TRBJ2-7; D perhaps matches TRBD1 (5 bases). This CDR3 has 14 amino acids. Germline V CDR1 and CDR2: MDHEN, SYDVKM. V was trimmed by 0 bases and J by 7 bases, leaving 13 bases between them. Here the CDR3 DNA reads TGTGCCAGCAGTTTATGGGGCGCCCCAGGGGAGCAGTACTTC. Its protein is CASSLWGAPGEQYF. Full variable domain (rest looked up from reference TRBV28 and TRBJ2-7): DVKVTQSSRYLVKRTGEKVFLECVQDMDHENMFWYRQDPGLGLRLIYFSYDVKMKEKGDIPEGYSVSREKKERFSLILESASTNQTSMYLCASSLWGAPGEQYFGPGTRLTVT.

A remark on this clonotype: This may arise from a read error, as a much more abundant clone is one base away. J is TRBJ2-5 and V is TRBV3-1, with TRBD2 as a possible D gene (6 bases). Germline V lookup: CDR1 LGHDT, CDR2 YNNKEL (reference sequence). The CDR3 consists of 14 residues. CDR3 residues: CASSSAGRVETQHF. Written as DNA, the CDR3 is TGTGCCAGCAGCTCGGCGGGACGGGTGGAGACCCAGCACTTC.

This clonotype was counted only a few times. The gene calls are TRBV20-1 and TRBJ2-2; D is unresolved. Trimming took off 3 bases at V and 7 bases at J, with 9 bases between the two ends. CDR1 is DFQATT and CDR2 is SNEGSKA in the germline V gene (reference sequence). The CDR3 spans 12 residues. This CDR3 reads CSASPLIGELFF. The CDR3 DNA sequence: TGCAGTGCTAGTCCCCTTATCGGGGAGCTGTTTTTT.

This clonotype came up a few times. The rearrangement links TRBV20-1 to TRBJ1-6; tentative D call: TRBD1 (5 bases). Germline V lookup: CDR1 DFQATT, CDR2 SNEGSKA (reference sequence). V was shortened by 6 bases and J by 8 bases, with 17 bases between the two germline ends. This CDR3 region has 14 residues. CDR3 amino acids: CSAPRDSTHSPLHF. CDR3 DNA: TGCAGTGCGCCGCGGGACTCGACCCATTCACCCCTCCACTTT.

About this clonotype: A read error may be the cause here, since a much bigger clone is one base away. CDR3 bases: TGTGCCAGCAGTTTACAGGGTGGTAGCAGTCAGCCCCAGCATTTT. Its translation is CASSLQGGSSQPQHF. The rearrangement joins TRBV27 to TRBJ1-5; TRBD1 is a possible D gene (5 bases). The CDR3 is 15 amino acids. Germline loops: CDR1 MNHEY, CDR2 SMNVEV (reference sequence).

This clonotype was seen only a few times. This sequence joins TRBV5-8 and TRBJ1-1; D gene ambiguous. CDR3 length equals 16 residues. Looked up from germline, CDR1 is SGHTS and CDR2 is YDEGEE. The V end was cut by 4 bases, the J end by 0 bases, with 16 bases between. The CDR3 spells CASSRGSHGMNTEAFF. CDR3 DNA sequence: TGTGCCAGCAGCCGGGGATCCCACGGAATGAACACTGAAGCTTTCTTT.

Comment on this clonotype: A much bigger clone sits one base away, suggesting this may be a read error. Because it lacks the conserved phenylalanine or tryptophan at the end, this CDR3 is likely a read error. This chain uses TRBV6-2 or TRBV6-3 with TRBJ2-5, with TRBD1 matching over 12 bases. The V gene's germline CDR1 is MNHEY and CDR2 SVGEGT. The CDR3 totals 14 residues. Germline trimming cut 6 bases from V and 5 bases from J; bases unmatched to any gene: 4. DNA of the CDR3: TGTGCCAGCAGCTCCGGGACAGGGGGCGAGACCCAGTACTCC. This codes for CASSSGTGGETQYS.

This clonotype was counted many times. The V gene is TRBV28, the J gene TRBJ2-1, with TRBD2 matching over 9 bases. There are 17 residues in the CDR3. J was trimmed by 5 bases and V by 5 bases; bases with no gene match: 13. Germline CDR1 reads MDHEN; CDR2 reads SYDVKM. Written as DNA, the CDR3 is TGTGCCAGCAGTCGCATTAGCGGGAGAACCGGGGACAATGAGCAGTTCTTC. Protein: CASSRISGRTGDNEQFF.

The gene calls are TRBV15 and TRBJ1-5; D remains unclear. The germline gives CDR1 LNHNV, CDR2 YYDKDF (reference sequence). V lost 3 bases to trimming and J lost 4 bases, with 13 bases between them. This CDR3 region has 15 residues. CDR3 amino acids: CATSSYSGGNQPQHF. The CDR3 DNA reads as TGTGCCACCAGCAGTTACAGTGGAGGGAATCAGCCCCAGCATTTT.

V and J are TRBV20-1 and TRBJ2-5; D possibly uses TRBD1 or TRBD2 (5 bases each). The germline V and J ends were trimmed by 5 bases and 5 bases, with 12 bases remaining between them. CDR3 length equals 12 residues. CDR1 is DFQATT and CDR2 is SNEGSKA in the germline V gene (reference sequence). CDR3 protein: CSASGPTETQYF. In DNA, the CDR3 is TGCAGTGCTTCGGGACCAACGGAGACCCAGTACTTC.

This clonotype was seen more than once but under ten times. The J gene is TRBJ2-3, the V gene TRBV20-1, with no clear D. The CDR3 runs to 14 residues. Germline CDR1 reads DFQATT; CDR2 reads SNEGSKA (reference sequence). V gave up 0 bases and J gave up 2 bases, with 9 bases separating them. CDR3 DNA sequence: TGCAGTGCTAGAGATCCAGACTTCACAGATACGCAGTATTTT. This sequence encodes CSARDPDFTDTQYF.